This T cell receptor beta chain is from a study of human T cells and chemical hapten exposure. General observations from the study: TCRs above 1 in 1000 frequency stayed constant with DPC sensitization.

Each cDNA molecule in the library carried unique molecular identifiers. As handled by the study authors: Samples ranged from about 20,000 to 700,000 TCRs, with a median of roughly 95,000. TCRdb re-analysed the 5' RACE reads in MiXCR, keeping a single row per CDR3 protein. It is TCRdb's table, rather than the study itself, that gives the V and J calls and clone size. The sample records some 150,000 distinct CDR3 sequences, 3.5% to 5% being singletons. The table lists this clonotype with many counts. The antigen is not known. Total RNA was isolated from whole blood that had not been fractionated. The CDR3 consists of 15 residues. The V segment lost 3 bases and the J segment 0 bases; nucleotides outside the gene matches: 3. Looked up from germline, CDR1 is SGHRS and CDR2 is YFSETQ.

This chain connects TRBV5-1 to TRBJ1-5; 7 bases match TRBD1. The clonotype was recovered from a female donor in good health. The CDR3 DNA follows: TGCGCCAGCAGCTGGGGGACAGCTAGCAATCAGCCCCAGCATTTT. Translation gives CASSWGTASNQPQHF.